This T cell receptor (beta chain) derives from a study of blood T cell repertoires in COVID-19. Study-level background: Sites across the United States, Italy and Spain contributed samples from acute and convalescent COVID-19. PBMCs, B-cell-depleted T cells, or T cells provided the cDNA or gDNA that made up the material.

Germline lookup yields CDR1 SGDLS and CDR2 YYNGEE. The V and J ends lost 0 bases and 4 bases, in that order; junction bases with no gene match: 4. The CDR3 spans 14 residues. Authors' methods: Amplified reference gene primers provided the basis for estimating nucleated cell counts. Using immunoSEQ multiplex PCR, the repertoire was profiled, and TCRdb retains in-frame clones only, with some absent. The DNA was the basis for D and trimming; V, J and clone size are from that table. This repertoire shows some 290,000 clones, approximately 90% found once; its top ten account for around 2.2%. The chain combines TRBV9 with TRBJ2-7; the match to TRBD1 covers 7 bases. The sample consisted of peripheral blood. The TCR originated in a woman aged 45-60 years who had recovered from COVID-19. CDR3 amino acids: CASSVGDREYEQYF. The CDR3 DNA follows: TGTGCCAGCAGCGTAGGTGACAGGGAGTACGAGCAGTACTTC.